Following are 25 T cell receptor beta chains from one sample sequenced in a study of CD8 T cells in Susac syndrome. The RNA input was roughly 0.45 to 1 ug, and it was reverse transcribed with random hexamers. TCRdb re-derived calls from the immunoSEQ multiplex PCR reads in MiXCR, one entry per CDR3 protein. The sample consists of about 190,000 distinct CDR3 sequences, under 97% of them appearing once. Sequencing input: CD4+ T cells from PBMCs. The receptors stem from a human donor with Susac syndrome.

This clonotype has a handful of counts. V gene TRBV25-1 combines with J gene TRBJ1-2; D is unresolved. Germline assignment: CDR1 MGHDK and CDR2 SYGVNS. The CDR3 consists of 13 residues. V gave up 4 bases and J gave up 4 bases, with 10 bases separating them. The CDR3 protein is CASSVGSSYGYTF. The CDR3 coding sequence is TGTGCCAGCAGTGTAGGCTCCTCCTATGGCTACACCTTC.

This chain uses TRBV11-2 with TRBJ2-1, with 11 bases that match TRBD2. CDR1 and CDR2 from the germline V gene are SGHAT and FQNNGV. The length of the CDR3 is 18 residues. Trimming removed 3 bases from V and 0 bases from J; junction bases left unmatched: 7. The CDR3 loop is CASSFVAGGPSSYNEQFF. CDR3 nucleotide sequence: TGTGCCAGCAGCTTTGTAGCGGGGGGGCCCAGCTCCTACAATGAGCAGTTCTTC.

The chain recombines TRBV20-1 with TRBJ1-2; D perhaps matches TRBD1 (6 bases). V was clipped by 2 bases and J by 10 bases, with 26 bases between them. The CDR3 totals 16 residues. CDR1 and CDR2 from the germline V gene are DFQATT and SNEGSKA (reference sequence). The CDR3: CSARPAGQGRFIHYTF. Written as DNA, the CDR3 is TGCAGTGCTAGACCCGCCGGCCAGGGGCGGTTTATTCACTACACCTTC.

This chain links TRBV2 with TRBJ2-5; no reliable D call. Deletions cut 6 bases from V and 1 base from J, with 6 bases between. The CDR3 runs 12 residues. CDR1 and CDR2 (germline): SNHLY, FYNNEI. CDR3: CASRATQETQYF. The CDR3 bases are TGTGCCAGCAGAGCGACCCAAGAGACCCAGTACTTC.

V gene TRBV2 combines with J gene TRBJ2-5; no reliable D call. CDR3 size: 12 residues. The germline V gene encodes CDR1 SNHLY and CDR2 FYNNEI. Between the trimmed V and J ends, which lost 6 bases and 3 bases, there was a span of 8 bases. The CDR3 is CASSWAKETQYF. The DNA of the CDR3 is TGTGCCAGCAGCTGGGCAAAAGAGACCCAGTACTTC.

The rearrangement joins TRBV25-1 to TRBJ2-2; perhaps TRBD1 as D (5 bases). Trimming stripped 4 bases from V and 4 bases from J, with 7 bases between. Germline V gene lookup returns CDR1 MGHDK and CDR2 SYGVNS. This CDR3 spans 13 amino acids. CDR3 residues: CASSGTGTGELFF. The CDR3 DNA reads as TGTGCCAGCAGTGGTACAGGCACCGGGGAGCTGTTTTTT.

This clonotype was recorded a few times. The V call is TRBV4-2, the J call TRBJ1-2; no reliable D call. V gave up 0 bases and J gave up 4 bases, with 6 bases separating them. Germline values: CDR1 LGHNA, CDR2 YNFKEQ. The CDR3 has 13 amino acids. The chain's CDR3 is CASSQEGSYGYTF. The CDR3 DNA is TGTGCCAGCAGCCAAGAAGGCAGCTATGGCTACACCTTC.

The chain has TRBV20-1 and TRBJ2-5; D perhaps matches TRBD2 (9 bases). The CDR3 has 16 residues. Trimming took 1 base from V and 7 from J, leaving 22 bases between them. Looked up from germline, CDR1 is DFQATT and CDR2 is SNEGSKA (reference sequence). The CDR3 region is CSARVGSLAGTGTQYF. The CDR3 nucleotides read TGCAGTGCTAGAGTTGGTTCGCTAGCGGGGACAGGGACCCAGTACTTC.

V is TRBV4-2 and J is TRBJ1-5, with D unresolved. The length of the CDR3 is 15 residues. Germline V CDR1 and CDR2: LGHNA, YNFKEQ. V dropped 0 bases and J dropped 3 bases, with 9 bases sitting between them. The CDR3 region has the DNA TGTGCCAGCAGCCAAGACAGCCTGCCCAATCAGCCCCAGCATTTT. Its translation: CASSQDSLPNQPQHF.

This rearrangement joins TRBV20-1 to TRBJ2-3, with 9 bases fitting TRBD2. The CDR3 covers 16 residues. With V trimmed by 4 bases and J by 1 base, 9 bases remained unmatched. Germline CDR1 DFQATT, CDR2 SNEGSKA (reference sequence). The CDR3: CSAMSRGGSRTDTQYF. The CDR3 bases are TGCAGTGCTATGTCGCGGGGGGGCTCCCGCACAGATACGCAGTATTTT.

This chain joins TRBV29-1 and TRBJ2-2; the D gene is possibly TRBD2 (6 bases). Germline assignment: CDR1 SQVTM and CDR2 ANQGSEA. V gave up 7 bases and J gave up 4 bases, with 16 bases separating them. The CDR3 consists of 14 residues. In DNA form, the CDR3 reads TGCAGCGCACAGTCGGGAGTGGGCACCGGGGAGCTGTTTTTT. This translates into CSAQSGVGTGELFF.

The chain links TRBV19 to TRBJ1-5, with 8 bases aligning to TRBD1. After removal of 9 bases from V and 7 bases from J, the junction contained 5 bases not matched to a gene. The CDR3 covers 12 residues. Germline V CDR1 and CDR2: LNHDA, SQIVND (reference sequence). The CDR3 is CASQTGEQPQHF. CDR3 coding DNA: TGTGCCAGCCAGACAGGGGAACAGCCCCAGCATTTT. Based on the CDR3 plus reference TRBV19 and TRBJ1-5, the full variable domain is DGGITQSPKYLFRKEGQNVTLSCEQNLNHDAMYWYRQDPGQGLRLIYYSQIVNDFQKGDIAEGYSVSREKKESFPLTVTSAQKNPTAFYLCASQTGEQPQHFGDGTRLSIL.

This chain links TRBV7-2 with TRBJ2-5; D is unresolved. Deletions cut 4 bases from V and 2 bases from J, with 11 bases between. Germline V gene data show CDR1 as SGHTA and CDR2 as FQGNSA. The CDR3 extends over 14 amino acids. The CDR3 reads CASSSLTRQETQYF. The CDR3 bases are TGTGCCAGCAGCTCCTTGACACGTCAAGAGACCCAGTACTTC.

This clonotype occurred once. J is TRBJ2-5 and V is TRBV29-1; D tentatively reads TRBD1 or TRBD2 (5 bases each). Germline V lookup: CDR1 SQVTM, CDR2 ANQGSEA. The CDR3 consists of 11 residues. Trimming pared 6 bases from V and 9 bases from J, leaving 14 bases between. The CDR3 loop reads CSVGRSEAQYF. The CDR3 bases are TGCAGCGTGGGACGGAGTGAGGCCCAGTACTTC. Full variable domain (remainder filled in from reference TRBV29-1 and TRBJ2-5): SAVISQKPSRDICQRGTSLTIQCQVDSQVTMMFWYRQQPGQSLTLIATANQGSEATYESGFVIDKFPISRPNLTFSTLTVSNMSPEDSSIYLCSVGRSEAQYFGPGTRLLVL.

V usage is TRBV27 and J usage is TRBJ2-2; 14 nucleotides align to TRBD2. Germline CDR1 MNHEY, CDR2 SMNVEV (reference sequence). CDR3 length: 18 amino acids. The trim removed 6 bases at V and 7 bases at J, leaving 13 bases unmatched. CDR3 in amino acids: CASSKPGLAGVLSGELFF. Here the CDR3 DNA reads TGTGCCAGCAGCAAACCGGGACTAGCGGGGGTACTTAGCGGGGAGCTGTTTTTT.

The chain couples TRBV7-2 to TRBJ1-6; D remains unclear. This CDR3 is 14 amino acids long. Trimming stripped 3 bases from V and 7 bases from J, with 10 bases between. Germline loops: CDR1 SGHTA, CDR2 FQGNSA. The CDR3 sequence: CASSFWAQNSPLHF. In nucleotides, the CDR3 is TGTGCCAGCAGCTTTTGGGCCCAAAATTCACCCCTCCACTTT. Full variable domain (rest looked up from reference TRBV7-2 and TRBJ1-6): GAGVSQSPSNKVTEKGKDVELRCDPISGHTALYWYRQSLGQGLEFLIYFQGNSAPDKSGLPSDRFSAERTGGSVSTLTIQRTQQEDSAVYLCASSFWAQNSPLHFGNGTRLTVT.

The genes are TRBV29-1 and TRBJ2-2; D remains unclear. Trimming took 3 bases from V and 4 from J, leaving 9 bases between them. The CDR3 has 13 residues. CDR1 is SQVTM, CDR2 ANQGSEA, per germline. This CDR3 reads CSVEETVTGELFF. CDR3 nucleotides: TGCAGCGTTGAGGAAACGGTCACCGGGGAGCTGTTTTTT.

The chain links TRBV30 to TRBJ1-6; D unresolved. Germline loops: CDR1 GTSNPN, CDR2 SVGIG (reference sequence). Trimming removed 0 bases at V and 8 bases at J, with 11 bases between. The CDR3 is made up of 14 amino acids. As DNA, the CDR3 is TGTGCCTGGAGTGTACTGGGGTCTGATTCACCCCTCCACTTT. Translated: CAWSVLGSDSPLHF.

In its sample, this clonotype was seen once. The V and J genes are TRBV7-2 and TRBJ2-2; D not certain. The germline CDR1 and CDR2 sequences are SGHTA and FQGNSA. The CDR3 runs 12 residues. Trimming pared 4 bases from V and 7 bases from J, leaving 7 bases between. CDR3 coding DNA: TGTGCCAGCAGCTCCCAATACGGGGAGCTGTTTTTT. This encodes CASSSQYGELFF.

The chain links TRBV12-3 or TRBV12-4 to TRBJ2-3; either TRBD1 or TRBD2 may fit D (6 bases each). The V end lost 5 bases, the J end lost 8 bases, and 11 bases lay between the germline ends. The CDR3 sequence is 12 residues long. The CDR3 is CASSLKGGTQYF. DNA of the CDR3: TGTGCCAGCAGTCTTAAGGGGGGTACGCAGTATTTT.

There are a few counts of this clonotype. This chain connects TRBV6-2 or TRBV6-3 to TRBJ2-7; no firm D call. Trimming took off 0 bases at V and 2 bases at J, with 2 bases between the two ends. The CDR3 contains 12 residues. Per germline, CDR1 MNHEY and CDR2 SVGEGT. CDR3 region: CASSYSAYEQYF. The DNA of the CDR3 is TGTGCCAGCAGTTACTCAGCCTACGAGCAGTACTTC.

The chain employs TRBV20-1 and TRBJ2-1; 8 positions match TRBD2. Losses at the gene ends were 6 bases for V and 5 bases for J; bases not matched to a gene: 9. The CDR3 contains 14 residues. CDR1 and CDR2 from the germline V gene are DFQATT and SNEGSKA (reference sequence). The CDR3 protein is CSALRGGLHNEQFF. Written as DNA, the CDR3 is TGCAGTGCGCTCCGGGGGGGGCTGCACAATGAGCAGTTCTTC.

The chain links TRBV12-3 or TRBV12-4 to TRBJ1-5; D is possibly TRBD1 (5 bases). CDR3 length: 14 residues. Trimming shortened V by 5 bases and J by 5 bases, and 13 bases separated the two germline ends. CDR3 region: CASSPGLQYQPQHF. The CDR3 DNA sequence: TGTGCCAGCAGTCCGGGACTCCAGTATCAGCCCCAGCATTTT.

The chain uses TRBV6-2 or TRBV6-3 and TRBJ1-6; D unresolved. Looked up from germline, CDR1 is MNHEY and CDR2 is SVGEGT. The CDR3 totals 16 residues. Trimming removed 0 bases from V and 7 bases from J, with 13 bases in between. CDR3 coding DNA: TGTGCCAGCAGTTACTCGAGGTCCCAAGCCAATTCACCCCTCCACTTT. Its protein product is CASSYSRSQANSPLHF.

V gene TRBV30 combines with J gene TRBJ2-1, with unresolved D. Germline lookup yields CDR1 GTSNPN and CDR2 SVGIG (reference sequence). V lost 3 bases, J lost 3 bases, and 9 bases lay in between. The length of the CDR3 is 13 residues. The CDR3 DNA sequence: TGTGCCTGGAGCCTAGGGAACTACAATGAGCAGTTCTTC. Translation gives CAWSLGNYNEQFF.